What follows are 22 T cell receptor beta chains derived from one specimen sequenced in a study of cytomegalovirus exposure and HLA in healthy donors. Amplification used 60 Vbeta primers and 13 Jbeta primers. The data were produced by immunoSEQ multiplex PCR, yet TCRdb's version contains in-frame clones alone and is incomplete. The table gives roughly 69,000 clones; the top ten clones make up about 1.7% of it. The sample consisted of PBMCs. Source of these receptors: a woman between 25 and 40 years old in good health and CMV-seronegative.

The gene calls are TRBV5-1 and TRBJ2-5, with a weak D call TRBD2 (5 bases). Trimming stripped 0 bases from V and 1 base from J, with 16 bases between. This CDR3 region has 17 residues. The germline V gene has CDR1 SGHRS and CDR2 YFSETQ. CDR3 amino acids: CASSLVPWTAGQETQYF. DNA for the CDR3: TGCGCCAGCAGCTTGGTTCCCTGGACTGCGGGCCAAGAGACCCAGTACTTC. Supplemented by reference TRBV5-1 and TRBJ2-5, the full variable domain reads KAGVTQTPRYLIKTRGQQVTLSCSPISGHRSVSWYQQTPGQGLQFLFEYFSETQRNKGNFPGRFSGRQFSNSRSEMNVSTLELGDSALYLCASSLVPWTAGQETQYFGPGTRLLVL.

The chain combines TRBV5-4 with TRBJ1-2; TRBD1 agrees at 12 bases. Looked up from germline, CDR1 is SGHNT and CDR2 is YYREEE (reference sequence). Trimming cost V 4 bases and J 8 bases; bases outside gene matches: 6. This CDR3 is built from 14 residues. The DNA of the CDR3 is TGTGCCAGCAGCGGGGGACAGGGGGCGCGAGGCTACACCTTC. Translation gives CASSGGQGARGYTF.

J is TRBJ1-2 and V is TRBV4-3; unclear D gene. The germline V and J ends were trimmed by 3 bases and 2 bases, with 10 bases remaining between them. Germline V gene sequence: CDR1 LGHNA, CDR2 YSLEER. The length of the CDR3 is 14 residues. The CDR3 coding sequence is TGCGCCAGCAGCCAGATGATCGAGAACTATGGCTACACCTTC. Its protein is CASSQMIENYGYTF.

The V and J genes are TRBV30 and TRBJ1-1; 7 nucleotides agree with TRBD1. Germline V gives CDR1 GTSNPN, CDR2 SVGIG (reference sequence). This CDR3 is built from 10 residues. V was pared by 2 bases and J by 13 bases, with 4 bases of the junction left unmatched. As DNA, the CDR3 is TGTGCCTGGAGTCAGGACAGGCATTTCTTT. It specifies CAWSQDRHFF.

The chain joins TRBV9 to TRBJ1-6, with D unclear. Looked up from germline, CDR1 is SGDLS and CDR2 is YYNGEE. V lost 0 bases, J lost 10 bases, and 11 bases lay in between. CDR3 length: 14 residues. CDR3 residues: CASSVAVGASPLHF. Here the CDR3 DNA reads TGTGCCAGCAGCGTAGCGGTCGGTGCCTCACCCCTCCACTTT. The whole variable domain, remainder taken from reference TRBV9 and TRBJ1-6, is DSGVTQTPKHLITATGQRVTLRCSPRSGDLSVYWYQQSLDQGLQFLIQYYNGEERAKGNILERFSAQQFPDLHSELNLSSLELGDSALYFCASSVAVGASPLHFGNGTRLTVT.

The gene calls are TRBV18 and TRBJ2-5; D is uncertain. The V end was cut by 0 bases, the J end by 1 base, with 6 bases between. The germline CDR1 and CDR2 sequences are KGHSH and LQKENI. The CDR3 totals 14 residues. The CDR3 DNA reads TGTGCCAGCTCACCACCGGCGGCCCAAGAGACCCAGTACTTC. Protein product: CASSPPAAQETQYF.

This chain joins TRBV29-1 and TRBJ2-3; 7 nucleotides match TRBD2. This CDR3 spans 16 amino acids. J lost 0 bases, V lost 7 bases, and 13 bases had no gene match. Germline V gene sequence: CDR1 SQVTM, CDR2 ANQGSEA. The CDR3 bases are TGCAGCGCCCTATGGCGGGAGTCCGCTAGCACAGATACGCAGTATTTT. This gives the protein CSALWRESASTDTQYF.

DNA of the CDR3: TGTGCCAGCAGCTTAGTCCCGACAGGGACGTTCTTC. Translating gives CASSLVPTGTFF. The chain joins TRBV7-2 to TRBJ2-1, with 7 bases aligning to TRBD1. The CDR3 is made up of 12 amino acids. Germline V gives CDR1 SGHTA, CDR2 FQGNSA. V was clipped by 1 base and J by 15 bases; unmatched bases: 6.

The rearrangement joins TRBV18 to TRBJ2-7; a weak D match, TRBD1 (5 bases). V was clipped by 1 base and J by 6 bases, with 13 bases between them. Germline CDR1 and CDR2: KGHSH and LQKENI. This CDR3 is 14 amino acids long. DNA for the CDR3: TGTGCCAGCTCACCACAAATAGACAGTACCGAGCAGTACTTC. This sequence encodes CASSPQIDSTEQYF.

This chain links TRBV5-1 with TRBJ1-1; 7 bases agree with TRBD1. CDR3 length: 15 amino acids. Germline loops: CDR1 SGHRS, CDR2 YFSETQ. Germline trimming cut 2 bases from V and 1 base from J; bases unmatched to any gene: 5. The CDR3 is CASSLGGSSNTEAFF. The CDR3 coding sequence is TGCGCCAGCAGCTTAGGGGGCAGTTCGAACACTGAAGCTTTCTTT.

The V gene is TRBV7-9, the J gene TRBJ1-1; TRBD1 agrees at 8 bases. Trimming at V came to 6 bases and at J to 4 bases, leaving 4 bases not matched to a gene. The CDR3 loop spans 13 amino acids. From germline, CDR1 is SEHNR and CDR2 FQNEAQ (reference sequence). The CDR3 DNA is TGTGCCAGCAGACCGGACAGGGCCACTGAAGCTTTCTTT. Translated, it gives CASRPDRATEAFF. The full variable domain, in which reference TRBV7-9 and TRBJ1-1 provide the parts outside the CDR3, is DTGVSQNPRHKITKRGQNVTFRCDPISEHNRLYWYRQTLGQGPEFLTYFQNEAQLEKSRLLSDRFSAERPKGSFSTLEIQRTEQGDSAMYLCASRPDRATEAFFGQGTRLTVV.

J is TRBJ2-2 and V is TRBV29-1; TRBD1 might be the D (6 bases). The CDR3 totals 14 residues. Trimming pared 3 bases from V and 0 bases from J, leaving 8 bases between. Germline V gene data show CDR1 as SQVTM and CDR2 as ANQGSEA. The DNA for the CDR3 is TGCAGCGTTGAGGGACACGCGAACACCGGGGAGCTGTTTTTT. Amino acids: CSVEGHANTGELFF.

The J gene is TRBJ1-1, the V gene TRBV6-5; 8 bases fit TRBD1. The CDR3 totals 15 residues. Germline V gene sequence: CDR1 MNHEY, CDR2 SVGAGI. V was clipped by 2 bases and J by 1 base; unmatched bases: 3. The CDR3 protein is CASSYNRGGNTEAFF. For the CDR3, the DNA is TGTGCCAGCAGTTACAACAGGGGGGGGAACACTGAAGCTTTCTTT.

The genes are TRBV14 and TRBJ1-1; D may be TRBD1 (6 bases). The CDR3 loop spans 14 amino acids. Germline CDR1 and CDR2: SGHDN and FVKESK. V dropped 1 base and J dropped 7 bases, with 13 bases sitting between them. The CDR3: CASSQVIGGSEAFF. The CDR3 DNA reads TGTGCCAGCAGCCAAGTGATAGGGGGAAGTGAAGCTTTCTTT.

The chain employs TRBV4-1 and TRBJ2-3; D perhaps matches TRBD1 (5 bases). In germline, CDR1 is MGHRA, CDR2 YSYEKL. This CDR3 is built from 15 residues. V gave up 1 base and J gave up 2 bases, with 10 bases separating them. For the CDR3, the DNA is TGCGCCAGCAGCCAAGTTGGGGCTAACACAGATACGCAGTATTTT. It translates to CASSQVGANTDTQYF.

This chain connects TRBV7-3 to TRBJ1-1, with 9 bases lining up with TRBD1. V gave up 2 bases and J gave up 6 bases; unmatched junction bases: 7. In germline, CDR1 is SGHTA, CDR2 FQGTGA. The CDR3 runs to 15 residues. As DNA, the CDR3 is TGTGCCAGCAGCTTAGGACCGGGACAGGGTTCTGAAGCTTTCTTT. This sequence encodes CASSLGPGQGSEAFF.

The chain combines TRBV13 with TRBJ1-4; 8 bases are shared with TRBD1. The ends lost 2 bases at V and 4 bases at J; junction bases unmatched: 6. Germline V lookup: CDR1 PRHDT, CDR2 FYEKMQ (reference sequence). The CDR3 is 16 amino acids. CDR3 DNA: TGTGCCAGCAGCTTATACCTGACAGGGGTTAATGAAAAACTGTTTTTT. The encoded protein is CASSLYLTGVNEKLFF.

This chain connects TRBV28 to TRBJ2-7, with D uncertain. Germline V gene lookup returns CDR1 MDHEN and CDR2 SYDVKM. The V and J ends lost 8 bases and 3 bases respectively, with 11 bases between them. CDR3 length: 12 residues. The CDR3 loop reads CASHSLDYEQYF. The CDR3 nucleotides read TGTGCCAGCCACAGTCTGGACTACGAGCAGTACTTC. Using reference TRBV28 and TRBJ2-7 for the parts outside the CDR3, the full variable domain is DVKVTQSSRYLVKRTGEKVFLECVQDMDHENMFWYRQDPGLGLRLIYFSYDVKMKEKGDIPEGYSVSREKKERFSLILESASTNQTSMYLCASHSLDYEQYFGPGTRLTVT.

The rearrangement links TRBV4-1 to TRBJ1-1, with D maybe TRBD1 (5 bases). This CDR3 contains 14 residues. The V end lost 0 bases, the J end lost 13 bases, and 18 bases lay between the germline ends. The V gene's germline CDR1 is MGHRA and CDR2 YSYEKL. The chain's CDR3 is CASSQDRHTGDDFF. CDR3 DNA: TGCGCCAGCAGCCAAGATCGACACACGGGGGACGATTTCTTT.

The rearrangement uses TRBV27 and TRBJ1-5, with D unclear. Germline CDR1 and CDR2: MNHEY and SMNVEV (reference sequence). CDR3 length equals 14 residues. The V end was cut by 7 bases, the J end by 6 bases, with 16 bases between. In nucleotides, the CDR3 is TGTGCCAGCAAGAATCTCCTAGGCGGTCAGCCCCAGCATTTT. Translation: CASKNLLGGQPQHF.

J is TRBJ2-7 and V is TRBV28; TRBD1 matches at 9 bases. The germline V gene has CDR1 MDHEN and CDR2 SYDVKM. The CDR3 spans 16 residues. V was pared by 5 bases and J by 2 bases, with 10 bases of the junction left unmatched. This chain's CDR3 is CASSPPYRGLAYEQYF. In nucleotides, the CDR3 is TGTGCCAGCAGTCCCCCATACAGGGGGCTAGCCTACGAGCAGTACTTC.

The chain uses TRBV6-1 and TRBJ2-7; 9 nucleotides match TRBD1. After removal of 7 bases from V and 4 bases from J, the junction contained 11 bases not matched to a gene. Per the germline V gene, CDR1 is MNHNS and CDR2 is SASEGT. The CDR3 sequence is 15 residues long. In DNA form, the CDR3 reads TGTGCCAGCATTCCCACCGGGACAGGGCTGTACGAGCAGTACTTC. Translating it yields CASIPTGTGLYEQYF.